A selection of T cell receptor beta chains follows, all from one sample in a study of blood T cell repertoires in COVID-19. TCRdb's copy holds only in-frame clones and misses some; the assay was immunoSEQ multiplex PCR. Of roughly 440,000 clones listed, around 88% are singletons. Sequencing used peripheral blood. The receptors here all came from a woman in her 50s with COVID-19, enrolled during active disease. CDR3s include the opening cysteine and the closing phenylalanine or tryptophan. Each record gives: V gene, J gene, clone size, D gene, CDR3 DNA, CDR3 protein. A D gene is named only where the DNA matches it firmly. Not every row has a clone size; where given, it reads once, few, many or a size class.

v_gene: TRBV19
j_gene: TRBJ1-4
abundance: .
d_gene: TRBD1
CDR3nt: TGTGCCAGTAGTATATTCGCCAGGGGGCATGAAAAACTGTTTTTT
CDR3aa: CASSIFARGHEKLFF

v_gene: TRBV28
j_gene: TRBJ1-4
abundance: .
d_gene: TRBD1
CDR3nt: TGTGCCAGCAGTCTTACAGGGGGGTATGAAAAACTGTTTTTT
CDR3aa: CASSLTGGYEKLFF

v_gene: TRBV6-5
j_gene: TRBJ2-1
abundance: .
d_gene: TRBD1
CDR3nt: TGTGCCAGTATCCGGGACAGGGTTGATGAGCAGTTCTTC
CDR3aa: CASIRDRVDEQFF

v_gene: TRBV19
j_gene: TRBJ2-7
abundance: .
d_gene: TRBD2
CDR3nt: TGTGCCAGTTCCGGACGGGGGGCCTACGAGCAGTACTTC
CDR3aa: CASSGRGAYEQYF

v_gene: TRBV7-2
j_gene: TRBJ2-3
abundance: .
d_gene: .
CDR3nt: TGTGCCAGCAGCAAAGCCCCCGGACAGTCCTCAAGGGGCACAGATACGCAGTATTTT
CDR3aa: CASSKAPGQSSRGTDTQYF

v_gene: TRBV5-1
j_gene: TRBJ2-7
abundance: .
d_gene: TRBD1
CDR3nt: TGCGCCAGCAGCTTGCTTCCACAGGGGGCGTTGGGGGAGCAGTACTTC
CDR3aa: CASSLLPQGALGEQYF

v_gene: TRBV28
j_gene: TRBJ2-5
abundance: .
d_gene: .
CDR3nt: TGTGCCAGCAGGACCGGGACTTTGAGAGAGACCCAGTACTTC
CDR3aa: CASRTGTLRETQYF

v_gene: TRBV5-5
j_gene: TRBJ1-5
abundance: few
d_gene: TRBD1
CDR3nt: TGTGCCAGCAGCTTATCCGGGACAGGGGGCTATGAGCCCCAGCATTTT
CDR3aa: CASSLSGTGGYEPQHF

v_gene: TRBV6-5
j_gene: TRBJ2-7
abundance: .
d_gene: .
CDR3nt: TGTGCCAGCAGTTACGGAACCGACAGTTTCTACGAGCAGTACTTC
CDR3aa: CASSYGTDSFYEQYF

v_gene: TRBV30
j_gene: TRBJ1-5
abundance: .
d_gene: .
CDR3nt: TGTGCCTGGAGTTGGGGGCACAATCAGCCCCAGCATTTT
CDR3aa: CAWSWGHNQPQHF

v_gene: TRBV19
j_gene: TRBJ2-1
abundance: .
d_gene: TRBD1
CDR3nt: TGTGCCAGTAGTATAGAGGGACAGGGGGGTGAGCAGTTCTTC
CDR3aa: CASSIEGQGGEQFF

v_gene: TRBV6-5
j_gene: TRBJ2-3
abundance: once
d_gene: .
CDR3nt: TGTGCCAGCAGCGCCTCGGGACTTCCGTTAGATACGCAGTATTTT
CDR3aa: CASSASGLPLDTQYF

v_gene: TRBV7-9
j_gene: TRBJ2-1
abundance: .
d_gene: TRBD2
CDR3nt: TGTGCCAGCAGCCCCGGACTAGCGGGGATCGGTGAGCAGTTCTTC
CDR3aa: CASSPGLAGIGEQFF